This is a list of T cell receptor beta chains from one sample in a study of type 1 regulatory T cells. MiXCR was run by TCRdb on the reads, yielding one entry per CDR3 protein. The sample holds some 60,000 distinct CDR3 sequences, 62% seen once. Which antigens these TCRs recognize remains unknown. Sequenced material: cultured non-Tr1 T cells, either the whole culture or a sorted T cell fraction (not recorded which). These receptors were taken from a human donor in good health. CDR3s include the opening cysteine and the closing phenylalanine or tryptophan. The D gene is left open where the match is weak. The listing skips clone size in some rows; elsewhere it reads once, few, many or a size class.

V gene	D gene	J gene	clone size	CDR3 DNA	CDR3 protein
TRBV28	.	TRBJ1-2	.	TGTGCCAGCAGTTCGTTTCCCGCTGGAAACTATGGCTACACCTTC	CASSSFPAGNYGYTF
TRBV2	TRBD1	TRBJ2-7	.	TGTGCCAGCAGCCGGGACAGAACCTACGAGCAGTACTTC	CASSRDRTYEQYF
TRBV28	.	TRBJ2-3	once	TGTGCCAGCTTCGAGAGTACAGATACGCAGTATTTT	CASFESTDTQYF
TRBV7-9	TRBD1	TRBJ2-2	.	TGTGCCAGCAGGCCCGGGACAGCGAACACCGGGGAGCTGTTTTTT	CASRPGTANTGELFF
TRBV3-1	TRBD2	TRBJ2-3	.	TGTGCCAGCAGCCAACGGAGCGGGAGTACAGATACGCAGTATTTT	CASSQRSGSTDTQYF
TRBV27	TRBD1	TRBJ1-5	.	TGTGCCAGCAGTTTGAAGACAGGGGGTAATCAGCCCCAGCATTTT	CASSLKTGGNQPQHF
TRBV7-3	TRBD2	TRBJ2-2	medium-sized	TGTGCCAGCAGCCCACGCGCGGGGGAGGCCGGGGAGCTGTTTTTT	CASSPRAGEAGELFF
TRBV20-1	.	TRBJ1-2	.	TGCAGTGCATCCCCATCGTCTGGCGGCTATGGCTACACCTTC	CSASPSSGGYGYTF
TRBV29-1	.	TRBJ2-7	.	TGCAGCGTCGCGGACGGACCCTACGAGCAGTACTTC	CSVADGPYEQYF
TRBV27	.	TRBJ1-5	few	TGTGCCAGCAGAGACAGTTTCAATCAGCCCCAGCATTTT	CASRDSFNQPQHF
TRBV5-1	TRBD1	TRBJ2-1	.	TGCGCCAGCAGACCTCCTGGGACAGGGGGCGATAGGTATGAGCAGTTCTTC	CASRPPGTGGDRYEQFF
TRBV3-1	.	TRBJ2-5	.	TGTGCCAGCAGGGTCGCAGGGAAAGAGACCCAGTACTTC	CASRVAGKETQYF
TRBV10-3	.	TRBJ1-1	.	TGTGCCATCAGAGGAGTGGGGGAAGCTTTCTTT	CAIRGVGEAFF
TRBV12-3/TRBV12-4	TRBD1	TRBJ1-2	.	TGTGCCAGCAGCCGGGACAGGGGTGGCTATGGCTACACCTTC	CASSRDRGGYGYTF
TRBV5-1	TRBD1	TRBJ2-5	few	TGCGCCAGCAGCCGCCTGGGACAGGGGGAAGAGACCCAGTACTTC	CASSRLGQGEETQYF
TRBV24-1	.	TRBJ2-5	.	TGTGCCACCAGTGACCCCGCGGGGATGGAGACCCAGTACTTC	CATSDPAGMETQYF
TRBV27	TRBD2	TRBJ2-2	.	TGTGCCAGCACGAACCGGACTAGCGGCACCGGGGAGCTGTTTTTT	CASTNRTSGTGELFF
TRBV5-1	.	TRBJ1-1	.	TGCGCCAGCAGCCCAAAGTTACAATTGGGCACTGAAGCTTTCTTT	CASSPKLQLGTEAFF
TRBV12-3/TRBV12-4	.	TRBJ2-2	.	TGTGCCAGCAGTTTTGCAGTAGCCGGGGAGCTGTTTTTT	CASSFAVAGELFF
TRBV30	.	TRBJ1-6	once	TGTGCCCGGAGTCAGAGCTCCTATAATTCACCCCTCCACTTT	CARSQSSYNSPLHF
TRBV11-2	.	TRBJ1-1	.	TGTGCCAGCAGCTCCCGGACAAAGCTGAACACTGAAGCTTTCTTT	CASSSRTKLNTEAFF
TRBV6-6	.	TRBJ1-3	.	TGTGCCAGCAGCCCAAAGGGCAGCATCTCTGGAAACACCATATATTTT	CASSPKGSISGNTIYF
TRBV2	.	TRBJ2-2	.	TGTGCCAGCAGTGAGGGACCGAACACCGGGGAGCTGTTTTTT	CASSEGPNTGELFF
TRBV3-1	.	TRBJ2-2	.	TGTGCCAGCAGCGGAGATTACACCGGGGAGCTGTTTTTT	CASSGDYTGELFF
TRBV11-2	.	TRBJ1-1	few	TGTGCCAGCAGCTTAGACAGGGTAAACACTGAAGCTTTCTTT	CASSLDRVNTEAFF
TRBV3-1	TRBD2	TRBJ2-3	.	TGTGCCAGCAGCCAAGGGCCTAGCGGGAACACAGATACGCAGTATTTT	CASSQGPSGNTDTQYF